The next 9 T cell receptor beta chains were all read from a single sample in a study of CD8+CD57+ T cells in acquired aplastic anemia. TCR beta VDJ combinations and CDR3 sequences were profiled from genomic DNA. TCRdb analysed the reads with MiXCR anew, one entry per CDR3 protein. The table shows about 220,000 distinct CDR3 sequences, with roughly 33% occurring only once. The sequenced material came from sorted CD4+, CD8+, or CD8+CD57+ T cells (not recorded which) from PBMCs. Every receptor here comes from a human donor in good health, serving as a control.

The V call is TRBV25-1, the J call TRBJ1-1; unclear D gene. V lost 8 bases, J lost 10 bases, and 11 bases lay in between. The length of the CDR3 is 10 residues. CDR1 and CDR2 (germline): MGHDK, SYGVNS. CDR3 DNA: TGTGCCAGCGTGGGTGCGGGAGCTTTCTTT. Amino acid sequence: CASVGAGAFF.

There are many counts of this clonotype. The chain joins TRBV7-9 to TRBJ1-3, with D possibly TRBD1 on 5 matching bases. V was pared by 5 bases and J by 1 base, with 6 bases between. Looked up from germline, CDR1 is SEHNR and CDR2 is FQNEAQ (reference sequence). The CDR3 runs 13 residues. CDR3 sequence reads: CASSPGSGNTIYF. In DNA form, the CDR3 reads TGTGCCAGCAGCCCAGGGTCTGGAAACACCATATATTTT.

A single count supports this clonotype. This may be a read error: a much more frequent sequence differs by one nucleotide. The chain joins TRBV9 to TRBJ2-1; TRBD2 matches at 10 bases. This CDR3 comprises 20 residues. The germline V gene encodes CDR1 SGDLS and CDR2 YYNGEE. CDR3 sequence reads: CASSVARLAGAPISYNERFF. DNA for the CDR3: TGTGCCAGCAGCGTAGCTAGGCTAGCGGGGGCCCCCATCTCCTACAATGAGCGGTTCTTC.

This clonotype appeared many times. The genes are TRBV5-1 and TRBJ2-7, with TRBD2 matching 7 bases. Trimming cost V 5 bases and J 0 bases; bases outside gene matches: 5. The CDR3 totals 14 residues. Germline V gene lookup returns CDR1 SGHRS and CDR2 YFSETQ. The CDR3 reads CASRSGIFSYEQYF. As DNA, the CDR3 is TGCGCCAGCAGGAGCGGGATATTCTCCTACGAGCAGTACTTC.

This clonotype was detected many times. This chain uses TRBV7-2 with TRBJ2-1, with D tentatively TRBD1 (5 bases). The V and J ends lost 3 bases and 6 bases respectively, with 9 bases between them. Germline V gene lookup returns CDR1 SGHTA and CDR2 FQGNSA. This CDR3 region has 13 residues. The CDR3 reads CASSLPGLNEQFF. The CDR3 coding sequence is TGTGCCAGCAGCTTGCCAGGGCTCAATGAGCAGTTCTTC.

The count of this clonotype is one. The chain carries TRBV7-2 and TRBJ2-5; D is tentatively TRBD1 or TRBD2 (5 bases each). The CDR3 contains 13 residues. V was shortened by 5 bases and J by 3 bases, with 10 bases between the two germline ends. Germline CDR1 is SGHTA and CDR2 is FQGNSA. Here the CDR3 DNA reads TGTGCCAGCAGCGGGACCGGGGAAGAGACCCAGTACTTC. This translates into CASSGTGEETQYF.

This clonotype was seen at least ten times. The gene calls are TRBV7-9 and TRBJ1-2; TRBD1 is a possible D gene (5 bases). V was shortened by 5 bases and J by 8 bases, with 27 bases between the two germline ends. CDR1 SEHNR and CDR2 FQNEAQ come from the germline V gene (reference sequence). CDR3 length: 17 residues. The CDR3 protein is CASSLSGAIARFGGYTF. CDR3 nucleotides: TGTGCCAGCAGCCTGTCCGGGGCCATCGCCCGTTTTGGGGGCTACACCTTC.

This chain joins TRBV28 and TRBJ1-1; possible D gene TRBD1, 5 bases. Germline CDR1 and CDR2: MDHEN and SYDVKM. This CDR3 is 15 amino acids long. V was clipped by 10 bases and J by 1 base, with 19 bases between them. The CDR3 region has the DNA TGTGCCACCAACTCGGGAGGGGCGGGGAACACTGAAGCTTTCTTT. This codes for CATNSGGAGNTEAFF.

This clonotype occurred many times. The CDR3 region is CASSIYQGAGETQYF. CDR3 in DNA: TGTGCCAGTAGTATCTATCAGGGGGCGGGAGAGACCCAGTACTTC. The V gene is TRBV19, the J gene TRBJ2-5, with TRBD1 identical over 8 bases. The CDR3 is 15 amino acids. Germline V lookup: CDR1 LNHDA, CDR2 SQIVND (reference sequence). Trimming cost V 3 bases and J 4 bases; bases outside gene matches: 7.